These T cell receptor beta chains were read from a single sample in a study of shared clonotypes between healthy human individuals. Measured with immunoSEQ multiplex PCR; TCRdb has only the in-frame clones, and not every one. The data contain fewer than 850,000 clones, about two thirds of them singletons. The sample consisted of memory CD4+ T cells sorted from blood. The receptors were gathered from a woman aged 30 to 39 in good health. CDR3s include the opening cysteine and the closing phenylalanine or tryptophan. A D gene is named only where the DNA matches it firmly. Size is omitted from some rows. Given values are once, few, many or a class for expanded clones.

V	J	size	D	DNA	CDR3
TRBV27	TRBJ2-3	few	-	TGTGCCAGCAGTTTATTCACAGATACGCAGTATTTT	CASSLFTDTQYF
TRBV2	TRBJ2-2	-	-	TGTGCCACCAAAGAACTAGTGGGAGGTCCCACCGGGGAGCTGTTTTTT	CATKELVGGPTGELFF
TRBV5-1	TRBJ2-7	few	-	TGCGCCAGTAGACCGCAGGAAGGGGCCCCCTACGAGCAGTACTTC	CASRPQEGAPYEQYF
TRBV6-6	TRBJ2-7	-	-	TGTGCCAGCAGTTACTCGACTCCGGCCAACTCCTACGAGCAGTACTTC	CASSYSTPANSYEQYF
TRBV28	TRBJ1-2	-	-	TGTGCCAGCAGTTTACCTACTACTGGGGCCTATGGCTACACCTTC	CASSLPTTGAYGYTF
TRBV5-1	TRBJ2-6	-	-	TGCGCCAGCAGCCAACAGGGAGGACCTGGGGCCAACGTCCTGACTTTC	CASSQQGGPGANVLTF
TRBV5-1	TRBJ1-3	few	TRBD1	TGCGCCAGCAGCGACGGGACAGATGGAAACACCATATATTTT	CASSDGTDGNTIYF
TRBV4-1	TRBJ2-3	-	-	TGCGCCAGCAGCCAAGCCCCATCTCTCGGACAGTCAGATACGCAGTATTTT	CASSQAPSLGQSDTQYF
TRBV6-6	TRBJ2-5	-	-	TGTGCCAGCACCTTACAGGGTCCGGGGACCCAGTACTTC	CASTLQGPGTQYF
TRBV28	TRBJ2-7	-	TRBD1	TGTGCCAGCAACCGTCCGGGACAGGGGGTTGACGAGCAGTACTTC	CASNRPGQGVDEQYF
TRBV5-1	TRBJ1-3	-	-	TGCGCCAGCAGCTCGGGGGCTTTTGGACTTGGAAACACCATATATTTT	CASSSGAFGLGNTIYF
TRBV5-1	TRBJ1-5	-	-	TGCGCCAGCAGCCCCGGGCCCAATCAGCCCCAGCATTTT	CASSPGPNQPQHF
TRBV29-1	TRBJ2-1	-	TRBD1	TGCAGCGTTGAGGCCGGGGGAAAAGGACAGGGAGGAAATGAGCAGTTCTTC	CSVEAGGKGQGGNEQFF
TRBV6-1	TRBJ2-1	-	TRBD1	TGTGCCACCTCAGGGGGGCAGGGGGCGAAAGATGAGCAGTTCTTC	CATSGGQGAKDEQFF
TRBV5-4	TRBJ2-7	once	TRBD2	TGTGCCAGCAGCGCCTCTAGCGGGTACTCCTACGAGCAGTACTTC	CASSASSGYSYEQYF
TRBV5-6	TRBJ1-2	-	-	TGTGCCAGCAGCTTGGGGGTAGGGGGCTACACCTTC	CASSLGVGGYTF
TRBV29-1	TRBJ2-3	-	-	TGCAGCGTTGAAGATCTTGACGGGGCTAGCACAGATACGCAGTATTTT	CSVEDLDGASTDTQYF
TRBV5-1	TRBJ2-1	few	-	TGCGCCAGCAGCTTGGTTGGCGGGTACAATGAGCAGTTCTTC	CASSLVGGYNEQFF
TRBV7-5	TRBJ2-7	-	-	TGTGTCAGAAGCTTAGTAGGGGGCTACGAGCAGTACTTC	CVRSLVGGYEQYF
TRBV27	TRBJ2-7	-	-	TGTGCCAGCAGTTTAGGCGGCTTCCTCTACGAGCAGTACTTC	CASSLGGFLYEQYF
TRBV28	TRBJ2-1	-	TRBD1	TGTGCCAGCAGCCGGGGGACAGGGGGGCAGTTCTTC	CASSRGTGGQFF
TRBV28	TRBJ1-1	-	-	TGTGCCAGCAGCATAACAGGGAGAGGCACTGAAGCTTTCTTT	CASSITGRGTEAFF
TRBV28	TRBJ1-2	-	TRBD1	TGTGCCAGCAGTCCTGGACAGGGGGCCCCGCCCCATGGCTACACCTTC	CASSPGQGAPPHGYTF
TRBV20-1	TRBJ2-7	-	-	TGCAGCGGTTCGAAAGGCTACGAGCAGTACTTC	CSGSKGYEQYF
TRBV6-1	TRBJ1-1	-	TRBD1	TGTGCCAGCAGTTTACAGGGGGGCGGCACTGAAGCTTTCTTT	CASSLQGGGTEAFF
TRBV6-1	TRBJ1-3	-	-	TGTGCCAGCAGTGGGCAGTGGGGAAACACCATATATTTT	CASSGQWGNTIYF
TRBV5-1	TRBJ2-1	-	-	TGCGCCAGCAGCTTGGGTTCGTACAATGAGCAGTTCTTC	CASSLGSYNEQFF
TRBV28	TRBJ1-1	-	-	TGTGCCAGCAGTCTAGACAGGAGTGTGACTGAAGCTTTCTTT	CASSLDRSVTEAFF
TRBV27	TRBJ2-7	-	TRBD2	TGTGCCGGTTCCTTCCGGGGGGAGAGGCACGAGCAGTACTTC	CAGSFRGERHEQYF
TRBV6-6	TRBJ2-5	once	-	TGTGCCAGCAGTTACGCGGTTGTCCAGACCCAGTACTTC	CASSYAVVQTQYF
TRBV11-2	TRBJ2-5	-	-	TGTGCCAGCAGCCCAAACCGGGAGACCCAGTACTTC	CASSPNRETQYF
TRBV18	TRBJ2-3	-	TRBD2	TGTGCCAGCTCAGCGGGCCTGACTAGCGGGAGGGGCACAGATACGCAGTATTTT	CASSAGLTSGRGTDTQYF
TRBV28	TRBJ1-6	-	-	TGTGCCAGCACCGTAGATCATTCACCCCTCCACTTT	CASTVDHSPLHF
TRBV9	TRBJ2-7	-	TRBD1	TGTGCCAGCAGCGCCGGACAGGGGTTTCCATACGAGCAGTACTTC	CASSAGQGFPYEQYF
TRBV6-1	TRBJ2-7	once	-	TGTGCCAGCAGTGAAGATTGGACACTGGGCGGGCAGTACTTC	CASSEDWTLGGQYF
TRBV5-1	TRBJ2-2	-	-	TGCGCCAGCAGCCCTGGGTCAAGCACCGGGGAGCTGTTTTTT	CASSPGSSTGELFF
TRBV30	TRBJ1-2	-	TRBD1	TGTGCCTGGAGTGCCCTACAGGGGAGGGATGGCTACACCTTC	CAWSALQGRDGYTF
TRBV15	TRBJ1-2	-	-	TGTGCCACCAGCAGAGACAAACAGGGCTCCTATGGCTACACCTTC	CATSRDKQGSYGYTF
TRBV6-1	TRBJ2-7	few	TRBD1	TGTGCCAGCAGGGGGACAGCCACCGGGGAGCAGTACTTC	CASRGTATGEQYF
TRBV27	TRBJ2-3	-	TRBD2	TGTGCCAGCAGGGACTCAGCGGGAGGGGGCGCAGATACGCAGTATTTT	CASRDSAGGGADTQYF
TRBV7-9	TRBJ2-1	few	TRBD2	TGTGCCAGCAGCTTAGCGGGAGGGGATGAGCAGTTCTTC	CASSLAGGDEQFF
TRBV28	TRBJ2-5	-	-	TGTGCCAGCAGTTTTGGGGGCAGCCAAGAGACCCAGTACTTC	CASSFGGSQETQYF
TRBV7-7	TRBJ1-2	-	TRBD1	TGTGCCAGCAGCCAACGGACAGGGGCCTCATATGGCTACACCTTC	CASSQRTGASYGYTF
TRBV19	TRBJ1-2	once	-	TGTGCCAGTAGTAGAGAGGCAGGAGGTGGCTACACCTTC	CASSREAGGGYTF
TRBV18	TRBJ2-7	-	-	TGTGCCAGCTCACCTCGGGACGGATCCTACGAGCAGTACTTC	CASSPRDGSYEQYF
TRBV27	TRBJ1-1	-	TRBD1	TGTGCCAGCAGTTTCCGACAGGGCACGGCTTTCTTT	CASSFRQGTAFF